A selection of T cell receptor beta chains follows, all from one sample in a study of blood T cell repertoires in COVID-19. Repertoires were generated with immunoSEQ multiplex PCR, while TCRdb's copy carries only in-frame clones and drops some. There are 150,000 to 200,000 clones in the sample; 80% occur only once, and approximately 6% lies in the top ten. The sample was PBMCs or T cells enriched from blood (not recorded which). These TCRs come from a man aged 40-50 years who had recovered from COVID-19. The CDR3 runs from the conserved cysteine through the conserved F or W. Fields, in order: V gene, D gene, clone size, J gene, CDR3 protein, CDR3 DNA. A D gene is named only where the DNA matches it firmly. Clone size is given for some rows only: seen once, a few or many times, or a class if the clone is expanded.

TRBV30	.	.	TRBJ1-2	CAWHPAGVYGYTF	TGTGCCTGGCATCCTGCCGGGGTCTATGGCTACACCTTC
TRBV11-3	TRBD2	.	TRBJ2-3	CASSPAGGLTDTQYF	TGTGCCAGCAGCCCAGCGGGGGGACTCACAGATACGCAGTATTTT
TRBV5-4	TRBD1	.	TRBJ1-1	CASSPGTGERVNTEAFF	TGTGCCAGCAGCCCCGGGACAGGCGAACGGGTGAACACTGAAGCTTTCTTT
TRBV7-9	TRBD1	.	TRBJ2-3	CASSRGQPVTDTQYF	TGTGCCAGCAGCCGGGGACAGCCTGTCACAGATACGCAGTATTTT
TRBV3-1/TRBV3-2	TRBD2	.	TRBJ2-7	CASSPPTSGSHEQYF	TGTGCCAGCAGCCCACCGACTAGCGGGTCCCACGAGCAGTACTTC
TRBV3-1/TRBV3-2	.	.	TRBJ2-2	CASSHGWRGRTGELFF	TGTGCCAGCAGCCATGGGTGGCGGGGTCGCACCGGGGAGCTGTTTTTT
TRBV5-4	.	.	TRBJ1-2	CASSPLLGQEGYTF	TGTGCCAGCAGCCCCCTTTTGGGGCAGGAGGGCTACACCTTC
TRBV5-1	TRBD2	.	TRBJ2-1	CASSAFSGGAVEQFF	TGCGCCAGCAGCGCCTTTAGCGGGGGGGCCGTTGAGCAGTTCTTC
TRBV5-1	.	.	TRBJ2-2	CASSLVPGTGELFF	TGCGCCAGCAGCTTGGTCCCGGGGACCGGGGAGCTGTTTTTT
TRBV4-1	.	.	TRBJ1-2	CASSPGGVGSYGYTF	TGCGCCAGCAGCCCCGGGGGAGTCGGCAGCTATGGCTACACCTTC
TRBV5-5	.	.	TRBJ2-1	CASSSGLSESGEQFF	TGTGCCAGCAGCAGCGGGCTCTCCGAGAGCGGTGAGCAGTTCTTC
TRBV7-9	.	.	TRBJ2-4	CASSFSADIQYF	TGTGCCAGCAGCTTTTCCGCGGACATTCAGTACTTC
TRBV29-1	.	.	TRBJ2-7	CSVGVGGGEQYF	TGCAGCGTTGGGGTCGGGGGAGGCGAGCAGTACTTC
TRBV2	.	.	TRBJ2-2	CASRMGLANTGELFF	TGTGCCAGCAGGATGGGGCTTGCGAACACCGGGGAGCTGTTTTTT
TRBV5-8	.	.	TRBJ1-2	CASSSQDYGYTF	TGTGCCAGCAGCTCACAGGACTATGGCTACACCTTC
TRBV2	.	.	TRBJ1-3	CASRLNSGNTIYF	TGTGCCAGCAGGTTAAACTCTGGAAACACCATATATTTT
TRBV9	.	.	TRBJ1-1	CASSVLMGGNTEAFF	TGTGCCAGCAGCGTACTCATGGGGGGGAACACTGAAGCTTTCTTT
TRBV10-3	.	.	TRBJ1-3	CAISDFPGGGRGNTIYF	TGTGCCATCAGTGATTTTCCCGGGGGGGGTCGTGGAAACACCATATATTTT
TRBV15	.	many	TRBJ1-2	CATSRGPAGRDGYTF	TGTGCCACCAGCAGAGGGCCGGCAGGGAGGGATGGCTACACCTTC
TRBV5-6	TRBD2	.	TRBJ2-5	CASSTGGAEETQYF	TGTGCCAGCAGCACCGGGGGGGCCGAAGAGACCCAGTACTTC
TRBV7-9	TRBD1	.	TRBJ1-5	CASSLTTTGGWHQPQHF	TGTGCCAGCAGCTTAACCACCACAGGGGGCTGGCATCAGCCCCAGCATTTT
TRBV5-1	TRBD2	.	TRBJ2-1	CASSALAGGPVHEQFF	TGCGCCAGCAGCGCTCTAGCGGGGGGGCCCGTCCATGAGCAGTTCTTC
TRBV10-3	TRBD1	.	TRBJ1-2	CAIQGQGDGYTF	TGTGCCATCCAAGGACAGGGGGACGGCTACACCTTC
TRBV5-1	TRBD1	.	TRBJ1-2	CASSSGTGVGGYTF	TGCGCCAGCAGCTCGGGGACAGGGGTAGGAGGCTACACCTTC
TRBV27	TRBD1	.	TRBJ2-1	CASSTSGTAYNEQFF	TGTGCCAGCAGTACGTCCGGGACAGCCTACAATGAGCAGTTCTTC
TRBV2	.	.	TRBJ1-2	CASNENVDGYTF	TGTGCCAGCAACGAGAATGTCGATGGCTACACCTTC
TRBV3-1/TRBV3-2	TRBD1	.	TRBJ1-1	CASSQDGTGLEAFF	TGTGCCAGCAGCCAAGACGGGACAGGGCTTGAAGCTTTCTTT
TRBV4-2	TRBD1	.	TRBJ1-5	CASSQEARQGAQPQHF	TGTGCCAGCAGCCAAGAGGCGAGACAGGGGGCCCAGCCCCAGCATTTT
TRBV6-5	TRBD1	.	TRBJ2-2	CASTRTGDTGELFF	TGTGCCAGCACCCGGACAGGGGACACCGGGGAGCTGTTTTTT
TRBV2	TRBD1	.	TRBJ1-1	CASNSRRVGGEYNEAFF	TGTGCCAGCAACTCCCGACGGGTAGGGGGCGAATATAATGAAGCTTTCTTT
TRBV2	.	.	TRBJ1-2	CASGHGAGLLSYTF	TGTGCCAGCGGGCATGGTGCAGGCCTTTTGAGCTACACCTTC
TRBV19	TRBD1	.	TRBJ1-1	CASQGAVTEAFF	TGTGCCAGTCAGGGGGCGGTAACTGAAGCTTTCTTT
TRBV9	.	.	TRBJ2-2	CASSVSGATGELFF	TGTGCCAGCAGCGTTTCAGGGGCCACCGGGGAGCTGTTTTTT
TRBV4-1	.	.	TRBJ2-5	CASSQGRGTQYF	TGCGCCAGCAGCCAAGGCCGGGGGACCCAGTACTTC
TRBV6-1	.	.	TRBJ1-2	CASSEWGGGGGYTF	TGTGCCAGCAGTGAGTGGGGGGGAGGAGGTGGCTACACCTTC
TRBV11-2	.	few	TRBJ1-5	CASSSLAGANQPQHF	TGTGCCAGCAGCTCCCTTGCAGGGGCCAATCAGCCCCAGCATTTT
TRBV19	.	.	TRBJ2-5	CASSIEGLGQETQYF	TGTGCCAGTAGTATAGAGGGCCTTGGCCAAGAGACCCAGTACTTC
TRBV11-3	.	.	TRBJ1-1	CASSLGSDRHTEAFF	TGTGCCAGCAGCTTAGGGTCGGACAGACACACTGAAGCTTTCTTT
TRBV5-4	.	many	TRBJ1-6	CASSSSRGLGSPLHF	TGTGCCAGCAGCTCGTCCAGGGGCTTAGGTTCACCCCTCCACTTT
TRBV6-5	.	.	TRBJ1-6	CASRFGWGGGSPLHF	TGTGCCAGCAGATTTGGGTGGGGGGGAGGCTCACCCCTCCACTTT
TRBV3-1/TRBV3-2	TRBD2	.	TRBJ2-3	CASSYRTSGGTDTQYF	TGTGCCAGCAGCTACCGGACTAGCGGGGGAACAGATACGCAGTATTTT
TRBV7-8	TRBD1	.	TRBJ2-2	CASSSRQGSTGELFF	TGTGCCAGCAGCTCCCGACAGGGAAGCACCGGGGAGCTGTTTTTT
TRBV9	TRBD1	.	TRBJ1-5	CASSATGKGAQHF	TGTGCCAGCAGCGCGACAGGGAAGGGAGCCCAGCATTTT
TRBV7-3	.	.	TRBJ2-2	CASSLRRDTGELFF	TGTGCCAGCAGTCTTAGACGGGACACCGGGGAGCTGTTTTTT
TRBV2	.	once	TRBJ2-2	CASRAGTFANTGELFF	TGTGCCAGCAGGGCCGGGACTTTCGCGAACACCGGGGAGCTGTTTTTT
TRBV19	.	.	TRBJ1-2	CASSIGQYGYTF	TGTGCCAGTAGTATAGGGCAGTATGGCTACACCTTC
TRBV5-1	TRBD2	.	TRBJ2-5	CASRPGTGGPETQYF	TGCGCCAGCAGACCCGGAACGGGGGGGCCGGAGACCCAGTACTTC
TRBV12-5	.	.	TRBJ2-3	CASGLGTVTDTQYF	TGTGCTAGTGGTTTGGGGACAGTCACAGATACGCAGTATTTT